These 18 T cell receptor beta chains originate from one sample sequenced in a study of beta chain features in type 1 diabetes. These receptors' antigens are unknown. Findings of the study overall: There was a moderate but significant shortening of TCRB CDR3s in all four CD4+ subsets of Type 1 diabetes patients.

Of the isolated RNA, all was reverse transcribed, and so the sequenced material was expressed TCRB transcripts. Produced via immunoSEQ multiplex PCR; TCRdb's table is partial and in-frame only. The table has approximately 260,000 clones, approximately 24% seen once. The sample comprised naive CD4+ T cells from blood. These receptors were obtained from a woman aged 30 to 39 with type 1 diabetes.

In nucleotides, the CDR3 is TGTGCCAGCAGCTTAGTCTTCAGCTCCTACAATGAGCAGTTCTTC. Its protein is CASSLVFSSYNEQFF. The chain combines TRBV7-8 with TRBJ2-1; D is ambiguous. V gave up 1 base and J gave up 0 bases, with 7 bases separating them. Germline CDR1 SGHVS, CDR2 FQNEAQ. The length of the CDR3 is 15 residues.

This clone has a handful of counts. CDR3 nucleotides: TGTGCCAGCAGGGGACAGAGTGGTGGCTACACCTTC. Its protein product is CASRGQSGGYTF. V and J are TRBV2 and TRBJ1-2; 7 bases map to TRBD1. Germline CDR1 reads SNHLY; CDR2 reads FYNNEI. The CDR3 is 12 amino acids. The junction had 5 bases not matched to a gene; V was cut back by 6 bases and J by 7 bases.

There are a few counts of this clone. This chain joins TRBV2 and TRBJ2-2, with D maybe TRBD2 (5 bases). V was cut by 7 bases and J by 10 bases, with 13 bases left in between. CDR1 and CDR2 (germline): SNHLY, FYNNEI. This CDR3 comprises 12 residues. The chain's CDR3 is CASKVFREELFF. The CDR3 nucleotides read TGTGCCAGCAAGGTATTCCGGGAGGAGCTGTTTTTT.

In this sample, this clone turned up a few times. This rearrangement joins TRBV5-1 to TRBJ2-5; D may be TRBD1 (6 bases). The CDR3 extends over 13 amino acids. The germline V and J ends were trimmed by 6 bases and 1 base, with 10 bases remaining between them. CDR1 is SGHRS and CDR2 is YFSETQ in the germline V gene. CDR3 in DNA: TGCGCCAGCAACCGGGACACCCAAGAGACCCAGTACTTC. This translates into CASNRDTQETQYF.

This clone was counted only a few times. J is TRBJ2-7 and V is TRBV29-1; possibly TRBD1 for D (5 bases). V lost 4 bases and J 5 bases, leaving 12 bases between the germline ends. The CDR3 sequence is 12 residues long. CDR1 SQVTM and CDR2 ANQGSEA come from the germline V gene. The chain's CDR3 is CSVVQGTDEQYF. For the CDR3, the DNA is TGCAGCGTTGTTCAGGGAACCGACGAGCAGTACTTC.

This chain connects TRBV7-6 to TRBJ2-6; D unclear. The CDR3 contains 16 residues. V shed 0 bases and J shed 0 bases, with 6 bases lying between them. CDR1 and CDR2 from the germline V gene are SGHVS and FNYEAQ. For the CDR3, the DNA is TGTGCCAGCAGCTTAGCGTCAGGCTCTGGGGCCAACGTCCTGACTTTC. Protein sequence: CASSLASGSGANVLTF.

CDR3 nucleotides: TGTGCCTGGAGTGTATCGGTTGGGACCCAGTACTTC. This encodes CAWSVSVGTQYF. The chain carries TRBV30 and TRBJ2-5, with D uncertain. This CDR3 region has 12 residues. V was pared by 0 bases and J by 7 bases, with 9 bases between. Looked up from germline, CDR1 is GTSNPN and CDR2 is SVGIG (reference sequence). The complete variable domain, with remaining parts taken from reference TRBV30 and TRBJ2-5, reads SQTIHQWPATLVQPVGSPLSLECTVEGTSNPNLYWYRQAAGRGLQLLFYSVGIGQISSEVPQNLSASRPQDRQFILSSKKLLLSDSGFYLCAWSVSVGTQYFGPGTRLLVL.

This clone has more than one count but fewer than ten. The genes are TRBV25-1 and TRBJ2-2; the match to TRBD2 covers 7 bases. Trimming at V came to 2 bases and at J to 9 bases, leaving 9 bases not matched to a gene. The CDR3 extends over 15 amino acids. CDR1 is MGHDK and CDR2 is SYGVNS in the germline V gene. CDR3 amino acids: CASSEGLVGIRELFF. The CDR3 DNA reads TGTGCCAGCAGTGAAGGACTAGTTGGTATCCGGGAGCTGTTTTTT. The variable domain in full, with the rest retrieved from reference TRBV25-1 and TRBJ2-2, is EADIYQTPRYLVIGTGKKITLECSQTMGHDKMYWYQQDPGMELHLIHYSYGVNSTEKGDLSSESTVSRIRTEHFPLTLESARPSHTSQYLCASSEGLVGIRELFFGEGSRLTVL.

This clone was counted only a few times. J is TRBJ2-3 and V is TRBV29-1, with D perhaps TRBD2 (7 bases). The CDR3 extends over 16 amino acids. Germline V gene data show CDR1 as SQVTM and CDR2 as ANQGSEA. Trimming stripped 3 bases from V and 4 bases from J, with 20 bases between. This CDR3 reads CSVEPWGRETPDTQYF. The DNA for the CDR3 is TGCAGCGTTGAGCCCTGGGGGCGGGAGACCCCAGATACGCAGTATTTT.

J is TRBJ2-2 and V is TRBV7-3; 7 bases map to TRBD2. The V gene end was trimmed by 2 bases and the J gene end by 0 bases; junction bases not matched to a gene: 0. The CDR3 sequence is 15 residues long. Per germline, CDR1 SGHTA and CDR2 FQGTGA. CDR3 protein: CASSLGGANTGELFF. As DNA, the CDR3 is TGTGCCAGCAGCTTAGGGGGGGCGAACACCGGGGAGCTGTTTTTT.

This clone was counted a few times. The chain recombines TRBV25-1 with TRBJ2-4, with D hard to call. Germline CDR1 MGHDK, CDR2 SYGVNS. CDR3 length: 11 residues. V was clipped by 4 bases and J by 9 bases, with 7 bases between them. CDR3 protein: CASSARSIQYF. Here the CDR3 DNA reads TGTGCCAGCAGTGCGCGAAGCATTCAGTACTTC.

This clone turned up a few times. The chain uses TRBV7-2 and TRBJ2-6, with D maybe TRBD1 (6 bases). V was pared by 5 bases and J by 1 base, with 12 bases between. The germline gives CDR1 SGHTA, CDR2 FQGNSA. The CDR3 totals 16 residues. The CDR3 region is CASSPRGLSGANVLTF. As DNA, the CDR3 is TGTGCCAGCAGCCCCAGGGGTTTATCTGGGGCCAACGTCCTGACTTTC.

This clone was recorded a few times. The V call is TRBV28, the J call TRBJ2-7, with 9 bases aligning to TRBD2. The V and J ends lost 6 bases and 0 bases, in that order; junction bases with no gene match: 6. Germline CDR1 reads MDHEN; CDR2 reads SYDVKM. The CDR3 runs to 15 residues. Here the CDR3 DNA reads TGTGCCAGCAGCCCTAGCGGGATGGTCTCCTACGAGCAGTACTTC. Translated: CASSPSGMVSYEQYF.

The chain employs TRBV29-1 and TRBJ2-5; 8 bases are a match to TRBD1. Per the germline V gene, CDR1 is SQVTM and CDR2 is ANQGSEA. J gave up 2 bases and V 5 bases, and 4 bases lay outside the gene matches. The CDR3 is 13 residues long. CDR3 amino acids: CSVFGQGQETQYF. CDR3 sequence (DNA): TGCAGCGTTTTTGGACAGGGTCAAGAGACCCAGTACTTC.

The chain couples TRBV2 to TRBJ2-7; possible D gene TRBD1, 6 bases. Between the trimmed V and J ends, which lost 8 bases and 6 bases, there was a span of 14 bases. Germline CDR1 reads SNHLY; CDR2 reads FYNNEI. The CDR3 runs to 12 residues. CDR3 in amino acids: CASEGQPFEQYF. DNA for the CDR3: TGTGCCAGCGAAGGACAGCCCTTCGAGCAGTACTTC.

This clone occurred a few times. The rearrangement uses TRBV10-3 and TRBJ2-3; D is possibly TRBD1 (6 bases). The germline V gene encodes CDR1 ENHRY and CDR2 SYGVKD. This CDR3 contains 14 residues. V shed 5 bases and J shed 3 bases, with 12 bases lying between them. In DNA, the CDR3 is TGTGCCATCAGTTTGAGGGGGAGTACAGATACGCAGTATTTT. It specifies CAISLRGSTDTQYF.

This chain uses TRBV7-9 with TRBJ1-1; the D is unclear. Deletions cut 7 bases from V and 6 bases from J, with 6 bases between. CDR3 length equals 10 residues. Germline loops: CDR1 SEHNR, CDR2 FQNEAQ (reference sequence). This CDR3 reads CASTPSEAFF. The DNA of the CDR3 is TGTGCCAGCACCCCCTCTGAAGCTTTCTTT.

This clone has more than one count but fewer than ten. The V call is TRBV28, the J call TRBJ2-5; no definite D call. The CDR3 consists of 13 residues. Germline V gives CDR1 MDHEN, CDR2 SYDVKM. Trimming removed 3 bases from V and 2 bases from J, with 7 bases in between. CDR3 bases: TGTGCCAGCAGTTTCCAGATACAAGAGACCCAGTACTTC. Its translation is CASSFQIQETQYF. Variable domain in full (rest from reference TRBV28 and TRBJ2-5): DVKVTQSSRYLVKRTGEKVFLECVQDMDHENMFWYRQDPGLGLRLIYFSYDVKMKEKGDIPEGYSVSREKKERFSLILESASTNQTSMYLCASSFQIQETQYFGPGTRLLVL.